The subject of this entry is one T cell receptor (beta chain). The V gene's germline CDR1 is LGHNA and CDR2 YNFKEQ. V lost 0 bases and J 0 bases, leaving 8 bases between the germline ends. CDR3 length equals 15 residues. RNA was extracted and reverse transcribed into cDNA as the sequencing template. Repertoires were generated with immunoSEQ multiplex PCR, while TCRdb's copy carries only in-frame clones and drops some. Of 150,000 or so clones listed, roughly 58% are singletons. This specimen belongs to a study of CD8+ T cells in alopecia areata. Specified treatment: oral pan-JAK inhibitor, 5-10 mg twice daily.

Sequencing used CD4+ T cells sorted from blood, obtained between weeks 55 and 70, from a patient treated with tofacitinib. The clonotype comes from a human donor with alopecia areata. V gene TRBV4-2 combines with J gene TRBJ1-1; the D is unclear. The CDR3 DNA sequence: TGTGCCAGCAGCCAAGATACGCGCATGAACACTGAAGCTTTCTTT. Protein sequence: CASSQDTRMNTEAFF.